What follows are 9 T cell receptor beta chains derived from one specimen sequenced in a study of shared clonotypes between healthy human individuals. Repertoires were generated with immunoSEQ multiplex PCR, while TCRdb's copy carries only in-frame clones and drops some. The sample lists some 2,400,000 clones; under 97% were seen once. The sequenced sample was naive CD4+ T cells sorted from blood. Subset meaning: CD45RA+ positively selected. These receptors originate from a man younger than 30 in good health.

This clone was seen only a few times. Other DNA sequences in this sample translate to the same CDR3. The CDR3 bases are TGTGCCAGCAGCTTCGGCAGAGATCAGCCCCAGCATTTT. As protein: CASSFGRDQPQHF. The gene calls are TRBV7-9 and TRBJ1-5; D not resolved. The CDR3 is 13 amino acids. Trimming took off 3 bases at V and 5 bases at J, with 8 bases between the two ends. Germline V gives CDR1 SEHNR, CDR2 FQNEAQ (reference sequence).

The rearrangement links TRBV15 to TRBJ2-7; D gene ambiguous. Trimming removed 0 bases at V and 2 bases at J, with 8 bases between. Germline lookup yields CDR1 LNHNV and CDR2 YYDKDF (reference sequence). The CDR3 covers 14 residues. The DNA for the CDR3 is TGTGCCACCAGCAGAGATCCCGTTCCCTACGAGCAGTACTTC. Its translation: CATSRDPVPYEQYF.

The V call is TRBV6-6, the J call TRBJ1-2; D gene ambiguous. Trimming took 0 bases from V and 8 from J, leaving 7 bases between them. Germline values: CDR1 MNHNY, CDR2 SVGAGI (reference sequence). This CDR3 is built from 12 residues. This chain's CDR3 is CASSYSPGGYTF. CDR3 DNA sequence: TGTGCCAGCAGTTACTCGCCTGGGGGCTACACCTTC.

The rearrangement joins TRBV6-5 to TRBJ2-7; 12 bases align to TRBD2. Unmatched junction bases numbered 6, after V lost 2 bases and J lost 7 bases. The CDR3 runs 15 residues. The germline gives CDR1 MNHEY, CDR2 SVGAGI. CDR3 sequence (DNA): TGTGCCAGCAGTTACCCGCTAGCGGGGGGGCGGGAGCAGTACTTC. It translates to CASSYPLAGGREQYF.

This clone showed up just once. The V gene is TRBV18, the J gene TRBJ2-2; D may be TRBD1 (6 bases). V was pared by 2 bases and J by 1 base, with 11 bases between. Germline loops: CDR1 KGHSH, CDR2 LQKENI. This CDR3 contains 16 residues. The CDR3 DNA is TGTGCCAGCTCACCAGTTTCGGGACAGAACACCGGGGAGCTGTTTTTT. It encodes CASSPVSGQNTGELFF.

J is TRBJ1-5 and V is TRBV2; D is uncertain. This CDR3 spans 16 amino acids. Germline lookup yields CDR1 SNHLY and CDR2 FYNNEI. V dropped 1 base and J dropped 0 bases, with 10 bases sitting between them. The CDR3 DNA is TGTGCCAGCAGTGAAGAAATAGCTACTAGCAATCAGCCCCAGCATTTT. Its protein is CASSEEIATSNQPQHF.

The chain is built from TRBV5-1 and TRBJ1-4; TRBD1 is a possible D gene (6 bases). The CDR3 consists of 15 residues. Germline V gene lookup returns CDR1 SGHRS and CDR2 YFSETQ. Trimming stripped 0 bases from V and 4 bases from J, with 10 bases between. DNA of the CDR3: TGCGCCAGCAGCTTGGAAGGGGGAGGTAATGAAAAACTGTTTTTT. It codes for CASSLEGGGNEKLFF.

This clone was seen only a few times. The chain is built from TRBV6-5 and TRBJ2-5; 7 bases line up with TRBD1. CDR1 and CDR2 from the germline V gene are MNHEY and SVGAGI. V trimming: 5 bases; J trimming: 3 bases; junction bases outside the gene matches: 0. This CDR3 comprises 12 residues. As DNA, the CDR3 is TGTGCCAGCAGTGGGACAGAAGAGACCCAGTACTTC. The encoded protein is CASSGTEETQYF.

V usage is TRBV19 and J usage is TRBJ2-2; D uncertain. V lost 1 base and J 1 base, leaving 13 bases between the germline ends. The CDR3 is 17 amino acids. Looked up from germline, CDR1 is LNHDA and CDR2 is SQIVND (reference sequence). CDR3 region: CASSIAPAALNTGELFF. The CDR3 region has the DNA TGTGCCAGTAGTATAGCCCCGGCAGCGTTGAACACCGGGGAGCTGTTTTTT.